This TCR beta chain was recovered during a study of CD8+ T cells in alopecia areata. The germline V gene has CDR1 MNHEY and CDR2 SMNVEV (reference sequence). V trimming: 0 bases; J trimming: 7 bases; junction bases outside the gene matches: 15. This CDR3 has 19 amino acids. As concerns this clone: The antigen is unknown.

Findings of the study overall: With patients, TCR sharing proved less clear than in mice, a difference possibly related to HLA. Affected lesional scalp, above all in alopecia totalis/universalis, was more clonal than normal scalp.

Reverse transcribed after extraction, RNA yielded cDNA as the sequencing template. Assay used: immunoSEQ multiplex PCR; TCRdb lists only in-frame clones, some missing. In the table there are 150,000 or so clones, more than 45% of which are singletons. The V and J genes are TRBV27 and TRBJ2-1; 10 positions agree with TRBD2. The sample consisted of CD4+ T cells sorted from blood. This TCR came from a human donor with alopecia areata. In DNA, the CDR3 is TGTGCCAGCAGTTTATCGGGGCTCAGGACTAGCGGACGAGGGAATGAGCAGTTCTTC. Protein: CASSLSGLRTSGRGNEQFF.